The entry below describes one TCR beta chain. The antigen is undetermined. Other DNA sequences within the sample encode an identical CDR3. V trimming: 0 bases; J trimming: 5 bases; junction bases outside the gene matches: 3. Germline lookup yields CDR1 SGHRS and CDR2 YFSETQ. This CDR3 is 14 amino acids long. The table came from immunoSEQ multiplex PCR; TCRdb's copy has only in-frame clones and leaves some out. The table has about 2.5 million clones, around 92% seen once. This entry comes from a study of shared clonotypes between healthy human individuals. Study-level results: Across subsets, estimated richness was generally greater for naive than for memory populations. It was the non-shared clonotypes that had lower generation probabilities than clonotypes shared by all four donors.

This sequence was found in a man aged 18 to 30 in good health. Some clones in this sample may be carry-over from other donors' samples. Sequenced: naive CD4+ T cells from PBMCs. Subset specified: CD45RA+ positively selected. The rearrangement links TRBV5-1 to TRBJ2-5; TRBD1 matches at 8 bases. This chain's CDR3 is CASSLGTGPETQYF. In nucleotides, the CDR3 is TGCGCCAGCAGCTTGGGGACAGGGCCCGAGACCCAGTACTTC.